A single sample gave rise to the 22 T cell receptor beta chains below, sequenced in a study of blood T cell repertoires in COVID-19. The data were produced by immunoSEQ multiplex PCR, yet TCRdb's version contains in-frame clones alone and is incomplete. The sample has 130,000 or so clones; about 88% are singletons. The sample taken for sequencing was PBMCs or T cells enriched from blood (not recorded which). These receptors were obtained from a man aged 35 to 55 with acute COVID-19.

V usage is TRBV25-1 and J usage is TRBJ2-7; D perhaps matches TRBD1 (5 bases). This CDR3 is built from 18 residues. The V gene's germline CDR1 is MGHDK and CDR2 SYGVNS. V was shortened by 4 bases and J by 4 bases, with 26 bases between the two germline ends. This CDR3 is CASSALGQGRSRIYEQYF. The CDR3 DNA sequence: TGTGCCAGCAGTGCCTTGGGGCAGGGCAGATCCCGCATATACGAGCAGTACTTC.

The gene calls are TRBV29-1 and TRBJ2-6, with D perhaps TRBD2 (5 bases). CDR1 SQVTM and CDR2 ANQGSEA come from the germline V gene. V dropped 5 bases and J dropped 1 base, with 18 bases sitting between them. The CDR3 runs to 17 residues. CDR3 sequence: CSVPEGQIWSGANVLTF. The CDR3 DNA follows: TGCAGCGTTCCTGAGGGCCAGATCTGGTCTGGGGCCAACGTCCTGACTTTC.

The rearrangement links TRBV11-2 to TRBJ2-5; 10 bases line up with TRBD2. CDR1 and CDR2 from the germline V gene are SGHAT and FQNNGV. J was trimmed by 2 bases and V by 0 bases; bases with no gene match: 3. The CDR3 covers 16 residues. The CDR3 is CASSLDRLAGQETQYF. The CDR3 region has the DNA TGTGCCAGCAGCTTAGATCGACTAGCGGGTCAAGAGACCCAGTACTTC.

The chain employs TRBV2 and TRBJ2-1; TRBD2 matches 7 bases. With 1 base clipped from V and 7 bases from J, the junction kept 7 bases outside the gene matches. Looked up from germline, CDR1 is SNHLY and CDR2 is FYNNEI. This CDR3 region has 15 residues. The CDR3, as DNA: TGTGCCAGCAGTGAAGTCCCCCTAGCGGAGAATGAGCAGTTCTTC. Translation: CASSEVPLAENEQFF.

CDR3 protein: CASSQEWDTRVSGYTF. DNA of the CDR3: TGTGCCAGCAGCCAAGAGTGGGACACCCGCGTGAGTGGCTACACCTTC. The rearrangement links TRBV4-2 to TRBJ1-2; the D gene is possibly TRBD1 (6 bases). The CDR3 is 16 amino acids. The germline gives CDR1 LGHNA, CDR2 YNFKEQ. V lost 0 bases, J lost 7 bases, and 18 bases lay in between.

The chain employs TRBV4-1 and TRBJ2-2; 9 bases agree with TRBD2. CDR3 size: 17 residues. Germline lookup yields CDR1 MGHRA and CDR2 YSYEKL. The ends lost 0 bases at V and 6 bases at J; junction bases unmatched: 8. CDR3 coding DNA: TGCGCCAGCAGCCAAGAAGGCGGGAGGGCCTTTTCCGGGGAGCTGTTTTTT. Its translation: CASSQEGGRAFSGELFF.

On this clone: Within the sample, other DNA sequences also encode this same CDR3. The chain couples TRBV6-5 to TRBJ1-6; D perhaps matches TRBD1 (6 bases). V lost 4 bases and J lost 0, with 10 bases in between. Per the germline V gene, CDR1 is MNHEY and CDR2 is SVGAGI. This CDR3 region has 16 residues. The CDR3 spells CASSSGQSSYNSPLHF. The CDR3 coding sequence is TGTGCCAGCAGTTCCGGACAGAGCTCCTATAATTCACCCCTCCACTTT.

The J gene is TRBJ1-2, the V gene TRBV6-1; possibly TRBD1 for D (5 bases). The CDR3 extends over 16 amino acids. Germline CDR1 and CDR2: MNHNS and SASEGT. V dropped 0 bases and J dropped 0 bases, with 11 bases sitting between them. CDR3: CASSEATGNTNYGYTF. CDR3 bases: TGTGCCAGCAGTGAAGCCACAGGCAACACTAACTATGGCTACACCTTC.

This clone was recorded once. CDR3 loop: CASSPATGAGGELFF. The CDR3 DNA sequence: TGTGCCAGCTCACCGGCGACAGGGGCCGGCGGGGAGCTGTTTTTT. The chain links TRBV18 to TRBJ2-2; 8 nucleotides line up with TRBD1. Germline V CDR1 and CDR2: KGHSH, LQKENI. The CDR3 loop spans 15 amino acids. V trimming: 3 bases; J trimming: 7 bases; junction bases outside the gene matches: 7.

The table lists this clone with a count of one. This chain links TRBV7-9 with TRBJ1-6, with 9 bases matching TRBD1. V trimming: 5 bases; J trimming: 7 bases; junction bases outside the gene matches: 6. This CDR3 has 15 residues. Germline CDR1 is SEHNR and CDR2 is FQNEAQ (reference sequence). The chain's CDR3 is CASSTPGQGNSPLHF. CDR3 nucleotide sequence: TGTGCCAGCAGCACCCCGGGACAGGGAAATTCACCCCTCCACTTT.

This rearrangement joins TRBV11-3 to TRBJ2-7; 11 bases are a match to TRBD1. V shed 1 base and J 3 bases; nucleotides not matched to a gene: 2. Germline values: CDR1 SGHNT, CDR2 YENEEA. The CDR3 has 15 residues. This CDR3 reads CASSLGTGGNYEQYF. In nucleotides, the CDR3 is TGTGCCAGCAGCTTAGGGACAGGGGGCAACTACGAGCAGTACTTC.

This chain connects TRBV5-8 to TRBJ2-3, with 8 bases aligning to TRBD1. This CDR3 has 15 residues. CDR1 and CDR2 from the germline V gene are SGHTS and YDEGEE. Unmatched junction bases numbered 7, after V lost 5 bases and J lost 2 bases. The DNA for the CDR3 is TGTGCCAGCAGTGTACAGGGGGTTAACACAGATACGCAGTATTTT. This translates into CASSVQGVNTDTQYF.

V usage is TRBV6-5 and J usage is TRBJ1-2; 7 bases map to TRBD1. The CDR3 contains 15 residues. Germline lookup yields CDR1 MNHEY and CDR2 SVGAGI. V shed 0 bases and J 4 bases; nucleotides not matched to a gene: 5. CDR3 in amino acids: CASSYSLTGSYGYTF. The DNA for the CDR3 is TGTGCCAGCAGTTACTCATTGACAGGGAGCTATGGCTACACCTTC.

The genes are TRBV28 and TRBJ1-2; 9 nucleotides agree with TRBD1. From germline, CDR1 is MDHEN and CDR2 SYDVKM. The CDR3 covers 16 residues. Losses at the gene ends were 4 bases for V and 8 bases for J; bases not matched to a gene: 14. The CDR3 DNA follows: TGTGCCAGCAGTTGGACCGGGACAGGGTATCCTAGGGGCTACACCTTC. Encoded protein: CASSWTGTGYPRGYTF.

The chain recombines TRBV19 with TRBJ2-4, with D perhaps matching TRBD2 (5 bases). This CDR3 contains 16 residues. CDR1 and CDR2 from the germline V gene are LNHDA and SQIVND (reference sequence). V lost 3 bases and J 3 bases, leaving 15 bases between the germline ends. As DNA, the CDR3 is TGTGCCAGTAGTATTCGGGGAGTACTTGGCAAAAACATTCAGTACTTC. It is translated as CASSIRGVLGKNIQYF.

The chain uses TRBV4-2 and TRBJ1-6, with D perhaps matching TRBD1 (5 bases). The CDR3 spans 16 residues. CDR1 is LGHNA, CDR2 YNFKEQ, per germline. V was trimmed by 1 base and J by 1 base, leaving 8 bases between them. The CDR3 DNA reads TGTGCCAGCAGCCAAGCTGACAGATCCTATAATTCACCCCTCCACTTT. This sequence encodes CASSQADRSYNSPLHF.

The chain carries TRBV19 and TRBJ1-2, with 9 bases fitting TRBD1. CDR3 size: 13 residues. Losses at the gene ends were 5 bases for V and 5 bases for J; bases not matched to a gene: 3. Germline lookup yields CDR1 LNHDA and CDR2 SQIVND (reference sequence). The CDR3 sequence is CASSVGTGYGYTF. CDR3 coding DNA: TGTGCCAGTAGTGTGGGGACAGGGTATGGCTACACCTTC.

CDR3 DNA sequence: TGTGCCAGCAGCCAAGGGCGGACTAGCGGGAAGGGCGAGCAGTACTTC. This sequence encodes CASSQGRTSGKGEQYF. The J gene is TRBJ2-7, the V gene TRBV3-1 (or the pseudogene TRBV3-2); 12 bases are a match to TRBD2. The CDR3 has 16 residues. V lost 1 base to trimming and J lost 6 bases; unmatched junction nucleotides: 7. CDR1 and CDR2 (germline): LGHDT, YNNKEL (reference sequence).

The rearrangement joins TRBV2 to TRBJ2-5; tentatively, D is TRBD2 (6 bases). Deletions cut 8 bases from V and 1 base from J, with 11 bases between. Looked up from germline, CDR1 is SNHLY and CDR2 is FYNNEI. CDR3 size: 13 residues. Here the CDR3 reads CASLRDFQETQYF. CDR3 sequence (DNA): TGTGCCAGCCTCCGGGACTTCCAAGAGACCCAGTACTTC.

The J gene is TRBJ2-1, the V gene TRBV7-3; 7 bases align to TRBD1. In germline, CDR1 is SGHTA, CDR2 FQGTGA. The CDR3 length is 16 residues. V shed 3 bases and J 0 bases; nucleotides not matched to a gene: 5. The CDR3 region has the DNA TGTGCCAGCAGCTTGGGACAGCCGAGCTCCTACAATGAGCAGTTCTTC. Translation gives CASSLGQPSSYNEQFF. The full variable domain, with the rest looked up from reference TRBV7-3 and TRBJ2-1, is GAGVSQTPSNKVTEKGKYVELRCDPISGHTALYWYRQSLGQGPEFLIYFQGTGAADDSGLPNDRFFAVRPEGSVSTLKIQRTERGDSAVYLCASSLGQPSSYNEQFFGPGTRLTVL.

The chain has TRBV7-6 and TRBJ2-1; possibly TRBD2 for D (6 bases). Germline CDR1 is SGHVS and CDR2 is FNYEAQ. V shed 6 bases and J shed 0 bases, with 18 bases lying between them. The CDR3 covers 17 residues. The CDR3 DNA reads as TGTGCCAGCAGTACCGGGAGCGGGCGGAGCTCCTACAATGAGCAGTTCTTC. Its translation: CASSTGSGRSSYNEQFF.

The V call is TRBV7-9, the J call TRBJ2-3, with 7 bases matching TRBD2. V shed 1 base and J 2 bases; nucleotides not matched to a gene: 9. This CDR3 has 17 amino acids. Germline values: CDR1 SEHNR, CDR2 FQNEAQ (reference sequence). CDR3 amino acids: CASSLGASGIHTDTQYF. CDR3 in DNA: TGTGCCAGCAGCTTAGGTGCTAGCGGAATTCACACAGATACGCAGTATTTT.